Listed here are 14 T cell receptor beta chains from one sample, sequenced in a study of metastatic and nonmetastatic thyroid tumors. TCRdb reanalyzed the PCR reads via MiXCR. The repertoire includes roughly 12,000 clones, 31% of them detected once, and approximately 14% sits in the top ten. Each patient went into thyroid surgery without having received any treatment. The sequenced material came from tumor tissue. These receptors all stem from a male donor with papillary thyroid cancer or a benign thyroid nodule (not recorded which). Some clones in this sample may be carry-over from other donors' samples.

This sequence joins TRBV11-3 and TRBJ2-2; the match to TRBD2 covers 8 bases. With V trimmed by 3 bases and J by 7 bases, 7 bases remained unmatched. Germline-derived CDR1 and CDR2 are SGHNT and YENEEA. The CDR3 extends over 15 amino acids. The CDR3 DNA is TGTGCCAGCAGCTTCCAAGCGGGAGTAGGCGGGGAGCTGTTTTTT. Its protein is CASSFQAGVGGELFF.

A note on this clone: The junction does not match germline at one end; this may be a read error. Other DNA sequences of this sample code for an identical CDR3. This chain links TRBV5-6 with TRBJ2-7; D unclear. Per the germline V gene, CDR1 is SGHDT and CDR2 is YYEEEE. The CDR3 sequence is 12 residues long. The CDR3 sequence: CASSLDVGEQYF. In DNA form, the CDR3 reads TGCGCCAGCAGCCTGGATGTCGGCGAGCAGTACTTC.

This clone is termed medium-sized. V usage is TRBV4-2 and J usage is TRBJ1-4; 8 bases line up with TRBD1. V shed 4 bases and J 1 base; nucleotides not matched to a gene: 8. CDR1 is LGHNA and CDR2 is YNFKEQ in the germline V gene. This CDR3 is 17 amino acids long. The chain's CDR3 is CASSLRTGTLTNEKLFF. The CDR3 DNA is TGTGCCAGCAGCCTCCGGACAGGGACGCTAACTAATGAAAAACTGTTTTTT.

This clone has just a few counts. The genes are TRBV29-1 and TRBJ1-2; 12 positions agree with TRBD1. Germline-derived CDR1 and CDR2 are SQVTM and ANQGSEA. The V gene end was trimmed by 2 bases and the J gene end by 7 bases; junction bases not matched to a gene: 2. This CDR3 comprises 13 residues. This chain's CDR3 is CSVEPGQGAGYTF. Here the CDR3 DNA reads TGCAGCGTTGAACCGGGACAGGGGGCTGGCTACACCTTC.

The chain carries TRBV6-1 and TRBJ1-1, with unresolved D. This CDR3 region has 10 residues. Between the trimmed V and J ends, which lost 2 bases and 12 bases, there was a span of 7 bases. The V gene's germline CDR1 is MNHNS and CDR2 SASEGT. The CDR3 loop reads CASSELRTFF. The CDR3 DNA sequence: TGTGCCAGCAGTGAACTCCGGACTTTCTTT.

The chain carries TRBV6-1 and TRBJ1-5; 7 bases match TRBD1. Germline V gives CDR1 MNHNS, CDR2 SASEGT. Trimming removed 6 bases from V and 1 base from J; junction bases left unmatched: 9. This CDR3 contains 16 residues. CDR3 region: CASSPRGAGSNQPQHF. The DNA of the CDR3 is TGTGCCAGCAGCCCCAGGGGGGCGGGCAGCAATCAGCCCCAGCATTTT.

The chain employs TRBV20-1 and TRBJ1-6; 9 bases agree with TRBD1. This CDR3 spans 14 amino acids. Germline V gene lookup returns CDR1 DFQATT and CDR2 SNEGSKA (reference sequence). Trimming took 3 bases from V and 10 from J; bases not matched to a gene: 7. The CDR3 DNA sequence: TGCAGTGCTAGTGTCGGACAGGGGACATCACCCCTCCACTTT. This sequence encodes CSASVGQGTSPLHF.

There are many counts of this clone. The chain combines TRBV12-3 or TRBV12-4 with TRBJ1-2; D not resolved. The CDR3 spans 13 residues. V was pared by 3 bases and J by 10 bases, with 15 bases between. The DNA of the CDR3 is TGTGCCAGCAGTTTTGATTGGGGTCCCTTCTACACCTTC. This encodes CASSFDWGPFYTF.

The chain employs TRBV5-1 and TRBJ2-6; TRBD2 aligns across 12 bases. The CDR3 length is 18 residues. CDR1 and CDR2 from the germline V gene are SGHRS and YFSETQ. The trim removed 0 bases at V and 3 bases at J, leaving 4 bases unmatched. The CDR3, as DNA: TGCGCCAGCAGCTTGGAACTAGCGGGAGGATATGGGGCCAACGTCCTGACTTTC. It codes for CASSLELAGGYGANVLTF.

This clone was seen repeatedly, ten times or more. This chain links TRBV6-2 or TRBV6-3 with TRBJ2-1, with D hard to call. CDR3 length: 14 residues. V gave up 7 bases and J gave up 0 bases, with 10 bases separating them. Per the germline V gene, CDR1 is MNHEY and CDR2 is SVGEGT. The CDR3 reads CASMLGFSYNEQFF. CDR3 coding DNA: TGTGCCAGCATGTTGGGGTTCTCCTACAATGAGCAGTTCTTC.

By frequency in the sample, this clone is medium-sized. The chain employs TRBV6-5 and TRBJ2-2; 9 bases match TRBD1. The CDR3 runs to 16 residues. Trimming cost V 0 bases and J 7 bases; bases outside gene matches: 6. Germline CDR1 reads MNHEY; CDR2 reads SVGAGI. CDR3 residues: CASSYSGQGILGELFF. In DNA, the CDR3 is TGTGCCAGCAGTTACTCGGGACAGGGAATTCTCGGGGAGCTGTTTTTT.

V is TRBV11-1 and J is TRBJ2-1; 10 nucleotides align to TRBD1. The germline gives CDR1 SGHAT, CDR2 FQDESV (reference sequence). Trimming removed 3 bases from V and 5 bases from J; junction bases left unmatched: 4. This CDR3 spans 15 amino acids. CDR3 in amino acids: CASSFGGQGHNEQFF. CDR3 sequence (DNA): TGTGCCAGCAGCTTTGGGGGACAGGGGCACAATGAGCAGTTCTTC.

J is TRBJ2-2 and V is TRBV20-1; 7 positions match TRBD1. The CDR3 has 14 residues. Germline CDR1 DFQATT, CDR2 SNEGSKA (reference sequence). The V and J ends lost 3 bases and 6 bases, in that order; junction bases with no gene match: 7. Here the CDR3 DNA reads TGCAGTGCTAGGCCTCCGACAGGGCCCGGGGAGCTGTTTTTT. It codes for CSARPPTGPGELFF.

The chain employs TRBV28 and TRBJ2-7; TRBD1 might be the D (6 bases). Trimming pared 2 bases from V and 8 bases from J, leaving 19 bases between. The CDR3 is made up of 15 amino acids. CDR1 and CDR2 from the germline V gene are MDHEN and SYDVKM. The CDR3 loop reads CASSLTGTTNYQQYF. As DNA, the CDR3 is TGTGCCAGCAGTTTAACCGGGACAACCAATTACCAGCAGTACTTC.